This T cell receptor (beta chain) originates from a study of blood T cell repertoires in COVID-19. Across the whole study: From T cells, B-cell-depleted T cells, or PBMCs came the material, which was cDNA or gDNA.

The authors' processing: From reference gene primer amplification, estimates of nucleated cell counts were derived. TCRdb keeps only in-frame clones here, not all; method: immunoSEQ multiplex PCR. V, J and clone size derive from that table, while D and trimming were established from the DNA sequence. This sample has approximately 240,000 clones, with about 80% found just once. Germline V gene data show CDR1 as SGHTA and CDR2 as FQGNSA. There are 18 residues in the CDR3. The V end lost 4 bases, the J end lost 4 bases, and 22 bases lay between the germline ends. The sequence was obtained from a woman older than 75 with active or convalescent COVID-19. V gene TRBV7-2 combines with J gene TRBJ2-2; D perhaps matches TRBD1 (6 bases). Sequencing used peripheral blood. The CDR3 region has the DNA TGTGCCAGCAGCTCCGAATTTTTTTTAGGCAGGGGCACCGGGGAGCTGTTTTTT. Its protein product is CASSSEFFLGRGTGELFF. The full variable domain, in which reference TRBV7-2 and TRBJ2-2 provide the parts outside the CDR3, is GAGVSQSPSNKVTEKGKDVELRCDPISGHTALYWYRQSLGQGLEFLIYFQGNSAPDKSGLPSDRFSAERTGGSVSTLTIQRTQQEDSAVYLCASSSEFFLGRGTGELFFGEGSRLTVL.